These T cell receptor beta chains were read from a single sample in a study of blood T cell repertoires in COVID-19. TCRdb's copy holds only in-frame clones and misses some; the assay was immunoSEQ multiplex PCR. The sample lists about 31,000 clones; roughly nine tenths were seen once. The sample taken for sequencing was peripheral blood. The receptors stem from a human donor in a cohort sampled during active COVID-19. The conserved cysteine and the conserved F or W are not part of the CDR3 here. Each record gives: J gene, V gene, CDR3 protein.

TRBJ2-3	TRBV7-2	ASSNPTDTQY
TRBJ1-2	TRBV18	ASSPAGTSGYT
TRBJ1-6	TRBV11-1	ASSLGTDYSPLH
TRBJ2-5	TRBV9	ASSVGSGVGETQY
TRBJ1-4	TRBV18	ASSLSGEPGEKLF
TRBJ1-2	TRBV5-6	ASSQDRGVSYGYT
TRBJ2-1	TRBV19	ASSRSGDRQF
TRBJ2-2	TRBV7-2	ASSLMTGLNTGELF
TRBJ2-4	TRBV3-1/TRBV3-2	ASSQRQESKNIQY
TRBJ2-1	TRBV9	ASSPGQGSYNEQF
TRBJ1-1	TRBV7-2	ASSLDAVLLRTEAF
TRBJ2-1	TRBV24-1	ATSEAEGPYNEQF
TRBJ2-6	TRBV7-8	ASRTGQVDSGANVLT
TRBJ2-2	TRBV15	ATSRERGTGELF
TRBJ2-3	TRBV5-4	ASSLGLGGFGDTQY
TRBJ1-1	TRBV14	ASRQGINTEAF
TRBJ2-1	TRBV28	ASSFGGGSYNEQF
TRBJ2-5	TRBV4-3	ASSQEGTSGIGGETQY
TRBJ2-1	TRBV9	ASSPLGLAVYNEQF
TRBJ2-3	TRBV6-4	ASSDWNRGFTDTQY